Listed here are 18 T cell receptor beta chains from one sample, sequenced in a study of early T cells in non-severe SARS-CoV-2 infection. TCRdb redid the calling of the 5' RACE reads with MiXCR, one entry per CDR3 protein. The sample holds more than 85,000 distinct CDR3 sequences; about 15% are singletons and the top ten take 4.5% to 6.5%. The sample was whole blood, taken at baseline. The source is an adult who was a healthcare worker with PCR-confirmed SARS-CoV-2 infection or an uninfected control (not recorded which).

The J gene is TRBJ2-1, the V gene TRBV20-1; D not certain. Germline CDR1 DFQATT, CDR2 SNEGSKA (reference sequence). V was cut by 0 bases and J by 8 bases, with 8 bases left in between. CDR3 length: 12 amino acids. The CDR3 DNA sequence: TGCAGTGCTAGAGATAGACTCCATGAGCAGTTCTTC. It codes for CSARDRLHEQFF.

The V and J genes are TRBV5-6 and TRBJ2-7, with 9 bases matching TRBD2. The CDR3 contains 17 residues. CDR1 is SGHDT and CDR2 is YYEEEE in the germline V gene. V shed 0 bases, J shed 1 base, and the junction held 8 bases outside the gene matches. This CDR3 is CASSLEASGVLSYEQYF. DNA of the CDR3: TGTGCCAGCAGCTTGGAGGCTAGCGGGGTACTATCCTACGAGCAGTACTTC.

This clonotype occurred many times. The genes are TRBV20-1 and TRBJ2-3, with D perhaps matching TRBD2 (5 bases). Per the germline V gene, CDR1 is DFQATT and CDR2 is SNEGSKA (reference sequence). The CDR3 covers 13 residues. CDR3 bases: TGCAGCGGGGTCCCGGAGGTCACAGATACGCAGTATTTT. This gives the protein CSGVPEVTDTQYF.

This rearrangement joins TRBV7-9 to TRBJ1-5; no clear D. The germline V gene encodes CDR1 SEHNR and CDR2 FQNEAQ (reference sequence). Trimming pared 5 bases from V and 0 bases from J, leaving 8 bases between. The CDR3 runs to 14 residues. The CDR3: CASSPLGSNQPQHF. For the CDR3, the DNA is TGTGCCAGCAGCCCCCTCGGTAGCAATCAGCCCCAGCATTTT. Using reference TRBV7-9 and TRBJ1-5 for the parts outside the CDR3, the full variable domain is DTGVSQNPRHKITKRGQNVTFRCDPISEHNRLYWYRQTLGQGPEFLTYFQNEAQLEKSRLLSDRFSAERPKGSFSTLEIQRTEQGDSAMYLCASSPLGSNQPQHFGDGTRLSIL.

This clonotype has a handful of counts. This chain uses TRBV28 with TRBJ1-1; TRBD1 is a possible D gene (5 bases). V lost 2 bases to trimming and J lost 1 base, with 11 bases between them. CDR1 is MDHEN and CDR2 is SYDVKM in the germline V gene. The CDR3 is 15 amino acids. The chain's CDR3 is CASSLIPGTNTEAFF. CDR3 coding DNA: TGTGCCAGCAGTTTAATCCCAGGGACGAACACTGAAGCTTTCTTT. The complete variable domain, with remaining parts taken from reference TRBV28 and TRBJ1-1, reads DVKVTQSSRYLVKRTGEKVFLECVQDMDHENMFWYRQDPGLGLRLIYFSYDVKMKEKGDIPEGYSVSREKKERFSLILESASTNQTSMYLCASSLIPGTNTEAFFGQGTRLTVV.

In this sample, this clonotype turned up many times. This rearrangement joins TRBV4-3 to TRBJ2-7, with TRBD1 matching 7 bases. The CDR3 runs 15 residues. V dropped 1 base and J dropped 5; count of bases not matched to a gene: 8. The V gene's germline CDR1 is LGHNA and CDR2 YSLEER. CDR3 loop: CASSQGRQGWDEQYF. The CDR3 nucleotides are TGCGCCAGCAGCCAAGGCAGACAGGGATGGGACGAGCAGTACTTC.

The chain has TRBV7-2 and TRBJ2-1, with D possibly TRBD2 on 6 matching bases. The CDR3 is made up of 15 amino acids. CDR1 and CDR2 (germline): SGHTA, FQGNSA. Trimming removed 1 base from V and 4 bases from J, with 11 bases in between. The CDR3 bases are TGTGCCAGCAGCTTAGACGGGAGTGGTTACAATGAGCAGTTCTTC. Translating it yields CASSLDGSGYNEQFF.

This clonotype was seen a few times. The rearrangement joins TRBV19 to TRBJ1-2, with D tentatively TRBD1 (5 bases). Germline-derived CDR1 and CDR2 are LNHDA and SQIVND (reference sequence). V was trimmed by 3 bases and J by 8 bases, leaving 13 bases between them. This CDR3 is 13 amino acids long. The CDR3, as DNA: TGTGCCAGTAGTATCCTCCGGGGGAAAGGCTACACCTTC. This encodes CASSILRGKGYTF.

CDR3 sequence: CSVVGDTDTQYF. The CDR3, as DNA: TGCAGCGTTGTCGGGGACACAGATACGCAGTATTTT. V is TRBV29-1 and J is TRBJ2-3; perhaps TRBD2 as D (5 bases). The CDR3 consists of 12 residues. The germline V gene has CDR1 SQVTM and CDR2 ANQGSEA. The V end was cut by 4 bases, the J end by 2 bases, with 7 bases between.

This clonotype was recorded many times. This rearrangement joins TRBV5-1 to TRBJ1-1; D remains ambiguous. The germline CDR1 and CDR2 sequences are SGHRS and YFSETQ. The ends were cut back, 0 bases at V and 2 bases at J, with 5 bases in the middle. The CDR3 is 13 amino acids. The CDR3 loop is CASSLERNTEAFF. For the CDR3, the DNA is TGCGCCAGCAGCTTGGAAAGAAACACTGAAGCTTTCTTT.

This clonotype was counted many times. J is TRBJ1-2 and V is TRBV27, with D perhaps matching TRBD1 (5 bases). This CDR3 is 13 amino acids long. From germline, CDR1 is MNHEY and CDR2 SMNVEV (reference sequence). V gave up 3 bases and J gave up 2 bases, with 7 bases separating them. Written as DNA, the CDR3 is TGTGCCAGCAGTTTGGGGCAGAACTATGGCTACACCTTC. It encodes CASSLGQNYGYTF.

The CDR3 is CASSRRGGSYEQYF. CDR3 bases: TGTGCCAGCAGTCGCCGAGGCGGGTCCTACGAGCAGTACTTC. V usage is TRBV6-6 and J usage is TRBJ2-7, with D maybe TRBD2 (5 bases). The V gene lost 5 bases and the J gene lost 1 base, with 12 bases spanning the gap. Germline V gene sequence: CDR1 MNHNY, CDR2 SVGAGI (reference sequence). The CDR3 contains 14 residues.

The chain has TRBV28 and TRBJ2-7; D is unresolved. Trimming stripped 6 bases from V and 3 bases from J, with 12 bases between. This CDR3 is 13 amino acids long. Germline loops: CDR1 MDHEN, CDR2 SYDVKM. CDR3 sequence reads: CASSPGKNYEQYF. The CDR3 DNA is TGTGCCAGCAGCCCCGGAAAGAACTACGAGCAGTACTTC.

The CDR3 loop is CASSYRTSGGNEQFF. The DNA of the CDR3 is TGTGCCAGCAGTTACCGGACTAGCGGGGGTAATGAGCAGTTCTTC. The rearrangement uses TRBV6-6 and TRBJ2-1; 13 bases are shared with TRBD2. The CDR3 has 15 residues. Per germline, CDR1 MNHNY and CDR2 SVGAGI (reference sequence). The V and J ends lost 2 bases and 7 bases, in that order; junction bases with no gene match: 2.

This rearrangement joins TRBV11-1 to TRBJ2-5; 7 positions match TRBD1. CDR1 and CDR2 (germline): SGHAT, FQDESV (reference sequence). This CDR3 is 14 amino acids long. V lost 4 bases and J lost 3; bases outside the gene matches: 5. CDR3 nucleotide sequence: TGTGCCAGCAGCTCATCTACAGGGGAAGAGACCCAGTACTTC. Translation gives CASSSSTGEETQYF.

The chain combines TRBV20-1 with TRBJ2-1; D is perhaps TRBD1 or TRBD2 (5 bases each). The CDR3 totals 15 residues. Germline loops: CDR1 DFQATT, CDR2 SNEGSKA (reference sequence). V lost 8 bases and J 10 bases, leaving 27 bases between the germline ends. The CDR3 sequence: CSPEDGTRAPREQFF. The DNA of the CDR3 is TGCAGTCCAGAGGATGGGACCAGGGCCCCTCGGGAGCAGTTCTTC.

There are a few counts of this clonotype. V and J are TRBV2 and TRBJ2-3; the D is unclear. The CDR3 runs to 15 residues. Trimming shortened V by 1 base and J by 0 bases, and 8 bases separated the two germline ends. The germline V gene encodes CDR1 SNHLY and CDR2 FYNNEI. Here the CDR3 reads CASSEDFPSTDTQYF. In DNA form, the CDR3 reads TGTGCCAGCAGTGAAGATTTCCCGAGCACAGATACGCAGTATTTT.

This clonotype was counted between two and nine times. The chain recombines TRBV30 with TRBJ2-1, with 14 bases aligning to TRBD2. CDR1 is GTSNPN, CDR2 SVGIG, per germline (reference sequence). The J segment lost 7 bases and the V segment lost 5 bases, leaving 7 bases of the junction unmatched. The CDR3 is 15 residues long. Written as DNA, the CDR3 is TGTGCCTGGGGTCCGGGACTAGCGGGAGAGAATGAGCAGTTCTTC. This encodes CAWGPGLAGENEQFF.